One sample yielded the 23 T cell receptor beta chains listed below, sequenced in a study of T cell responses to AZD1222 COVID-19 vaccine. This table comes from immunoSEQ multiplex PCR, and its TCRdb copy is limited to in-frame clones, with some not included. The data show about 160,000 clones, with around 90% seen just once and 0.9% to 1.2% held by the top ten. This material consisted of peripheral blood, taken 28 days after the second AZD1222 dose. The source is an adult who received the AZD1222 COVID-19 vaccine.

V gene TRBV18 combines with J gene TRBJ1-1, with D unclear. Trimming took 6 bases from V and 0 from J, leaving 11 bases between them. Looked up from germline, CDR1 is KGHSH and CDR2 is LQKENI. The CDR3 runs to 14 residues. The CDR3 DNA is TGTGCCAGCTCGCGAGGGAGCTTGAACACTGAAGCTTTCTTT. Its translation: CASSRGSLNTEAFF.

The chain carries TRBV2 and TRBJ2-2, with 9 bases lining up with TRBD1. The CDR3 covers 15 residues. Germline CDR1 and CDR2: SNHLY and FYNNEI. Trimming took 4 bases from V and 2 from J; bases not matched to a gene: 2. The CDR3 DNA follows: TGTGCCAGCAGTGGGGACAGGGTTAACACCGGGGAGCTGTTTTTT. This encodes CASSGDRVNTGELFF.

The chain recombines TRBV19 with TRBJ1-2; no reliable D call. CDR3 length equals 13 residues. Looked up from germline, CDR1 is LNHDA and CDR2 is SQIVND (reference sequence). Trimming shortened V by 5 bases and J by 0 bases, and 7 bases separated the two germline ends. This CDR3 reads CASSARANYGYTF. In nucleotides, the CDR3 is TGTGCCAGTAGTGCCAGAGCTAACTATGGCTACACCTTC.

V is TRBV5-4 and J is TRBJ2-5; D perhaps matches TRBD2 (5 bases). V shed 0 bases and J shed 4 bases, with 13 bases lying between them. CDR1 SGHNT and CDR2 YYREEE come from the germline V gene (reference sequence). The CDR3 is 15 residues long. This CDR3 reads CASSLVFGLAETQYF. The DNA of the CDR3 is TGTGCCAGCAGCTTGGTCTTTGGGCTAGCAGAGACCCAGTACTTC.

This chain connects TRBV15 to TRBJ1-1, with 7 bases identical to TRBD1. V lost 0 bases to trimming and J lost 10 bases; unmatched junction nucleotides: 5. This CDR3 has 13 amino acids. The germline V gene encodes CDR1 LNHNV and CDR2 YYDKDF (reference sequence). CDR3 loop: CATSRDQGGSAFF. In DNA form, the CDR3 reads TGTGCCACCAGCAGAGATCAGGGGGGCTCAGCTTTCTTT.

The chain employs TRBV7-9 and TRBJ2-1; 10 bases agree with TRBD1. This CDR3 comprises 19 residues. Germline V CDR1 and CDR2: SEHNR, FQNEAQ (reference sequence). The V and J ends lost 2 bases and 0 bases, in that order; junction bases with no gene match: 10. The CDR3 region has the DNA TGTGCCAGCAGCTTATTATGGGGACAGGGGACCAGCTCCTACAATGAGCAGTTCTTC. Translation: CASSLLWGQGTSSYNEQFF.

The chain recombines TRBV5-4 with TRBJ2-1; unclear D gene. The CDR3 spans 13 residues. CDR1 and CDR2 from the germline V gene are SGHNT and YYREEE (reference sequence). Trimming cost V 1 base and J 10 bases, with 12 bases left between them. CDR3 protein: CASSLRGKVEQFF. The CDR3, as DNA: TGTGCCAGCAGCTTGCGCGGAAAGGTCGAGCAGTTCTTC.

This sequence joins TRBV6-5 and TRBJ1-5; a possible D gene is TRBD1 (6 bases). Germline V lookup: CDR1 MNHEY, CDR2 SVGAGI. The CDR3 has 16 amino acids. V was pared by 6 bases and J by 1 base, with 16 bases between. CDR3: CASSYHRVGSNQPQHF. Written as DNA, the CDR3 is TGTGCCAGCAGCTACCACAGGGTTGGAAGCAATCAGCCCCAGCATTTT.

The V and J genes are TRBV19 and TRBJ2-2; 9 bases line up with TRBD1. This CDR3 region has 15 residues. From germline, CDR1 is LNHDA and CDR2 SQIVND (reference sequence). Trimming cost V 9 bases and J 9 bases; bases outside gene matches: 14. CDR3 sequence reads: CASPPGQGPDRELFF. The CDR3 nucleotides read TGTGCCAGCCCCCCGGGACAGGGACCGGACAGGGAGCTGTTTTTT.

The rearrangement links TRBV25-1 to TRBJ1-5; 10 bases fit TRBD1. After removal of 8 bases from V and 5 bases from J, the junction contained 12 bases not matched to a gene. Germline lookup yields CDR1 MGHDK and CDR2 SYGVNS. The CDR3 consists of 16 residues. In DNA, the CDR3 is TGTGCCAGCGCTCCAAGGGACAGGGGCGAGGATCAGCCCCAGCATTTT. Encoded protein: CASAPRDRGEDQPQHF.

This chain uses TRBV5-1 with TRBJ2-5, with D perhaps TRBD1 or TRBD2 (5 bases each). Trimming stripped 4 bases from V and 7 bases from J, with 14 bases between. The CDR3 length is 13 residues. Germline V CDR1 and CDR2: SGHRS, YFSETQ. CDR3 sequence (DNA): TGCGCCAGCAGCCTGGACTGGGGCGGGACCCAGTACTTC. This translates into CASSLDWGGTQYF.

The chain combines TRBV7-9 with TRBJ1-4, with 7 bases lining up with TRBD1. The CDR3 is 14 amino acids. In germline, CDR1 is SEHNR, CDR2 FQNEAQ (reference sequence). V lost 5 bases to trimming and J lost 8 bases; unmatched junction nucleotides: 8. CDR3 protein: CASSDPGQREKLFF. The CDR3 DNA reads as TGTGCCAGCAGCGACCCGGGACAGCGAGAAAAACTGTTTTTT.

This chain uses TRBV7-3 with TRBJ2-1; 9 nucleotides align to TRBD2. The junction had 4 bases not matched to a gene; V was cut back by 5 bases and J by 5 bases. CDR1 SGHTA and CDR2 FQGTGA come from the germline V gene. The CDR3 covers 14 residues. The CDR3 region has the DNA TGTGCCAGCAGCCCGAGGACTAGCGACAATGAGCAGTTCTTC. Residues: CASSPRTSDNEQFF.

This chain joins TRBV11-2 and TRBJ1-1, with D perhaps TRBD1 (6 bases). This CDR3 is built from 13 residues. Germline CDR1 is SGHAT and CDR2 is FQNNGV. Trimming stripped 1 base from V and 11 bases from J, with 14 bases between. CDR3: CASSLGRGDVAFF. The CDR3 region has the DNA TGTGCCAGCAGCTTAGGCAGGGGCGATGTGGCTTTCTTT.

The chain carries TRBV11-3 and TRBJ2-1; unclear D gene. This CDR3 is built from 13 residues. Looked up from germline, CDR1 is SGHNT and CDR2 is YENEEA. Trimming stripped 0 bases from V and 10 bases from J, with 10 bases between. The chain's CDR3 is CASSLESKTEQFF. The CDR3 nucleotides read TGTGCCAGCAGCTTAGAAAGTAAAACGGAGCAGTTCTTC.

The chain links TRBV7-2 to TRBJ2-7; 8 nucleotides match TRBD1. Germline trimming cut 3 bases from V and 6 bases from J; bases unmatched to any gene: 7. Germline lookup yields CDR1 SGHTA and CDR2 FQGNSA. There are 14 residues in the CDR3. The CDR3 loop is CASSFPTGGPEQYF. CDR3 bases: TGTGCCAGCAGCTTTCCCACAGGGGGACCCGAGCAGTACTTC.

This rearrangement joins TRBV2 to TRBJ2-5; TRBD2 matches 11 bases. The CDR3 length is 19 residues. Germline lookup yields CDR1 SNHLY and CDR2 FYNNEI. Trimming took 3 bases from V and 1 from J; bases not matched to a gene: 13. CDR3 loop: CASSEGSGGAESAQETQYF. The CDR3 DNA follows: TGTGCCAGCAGTGAGGGTAGCGGGGGGGCCGAAAGCGCCCAAGAGACCCAGTACTTC.

This clone was found once. The chain couples TRBV30 to TRBJ2-3; D remains ambiguous. V was pared by 3 bases and J by 0 bases, with 10 bases between. Per germline, CDR1 GTSNPN and CDR2 SVGIG (reference sequence). The CDR3 extends over 14 amino acids. CDR3 region: CAWRSGLSTDTQYF. CDR3 coding DNA: TGTGCCTGGAGGTCCGGGTTGAGCACAGATACGCAGTATTTT.

The rearrangement links TRBV7-2 to TRBJ1-6; tentative D call: TRBD1 (6 bases). This CDR3 has 19 amino acids. From germline, CDR1 is SGHTA and CDR2 FQGNSA. Trimming removed 1 base at V and 1 base at J, with 17 bases between. The CDR3 sequence: CASSLGGGGFRSYNSPLHF. CDR3 coding DNA: TGTGCCAGCAGCTTAGGGGGAGGGGGGTTCCGGTCCTATAATTCACCCCTCCACTTT.

Concerning this clone: The junction does not match germline at one end; this may be a read error. J is TRBJ2-1 and V is TRBV7-7, with unresolved D. Germline V gene sequence: CDR1 SSHAT, CDR2 FNYEAQ (reference sequence). CDR3 length: 15 residues. The CDR3 bases are TGTGCTAGCAGCCAAAGCGAGAGCTCCTACAATGAGCAGTTCTTC. As protein: CASSQSESSYNEQFF.

J is TRBJ1-1 and V is TRBV10-3; no clear D gene. V was trimmed by 4 bases and J by 7 bases, leaving 13 bases between them. This CDR3 comprises 13 residues. CDR1 ENHRY and CDR2 SYGVKD come from the germline V gene. CDR3 in DNA: TGTGCCATCAGTGGAGATGGGTGGCTTGAAGCTTTCTTT. This codes for CAISGDGWLEAFF.

The chain has TRBV11-2 and TRBJ2-3; no firm D call. V was shortened by 2 bases and J by 5 bases, with 8 bases between the two germline ends. This CDR3 comprises 13 residues. Germline CDR1 reads SGHAT; CDR2 reads FQNNGV. The CDR3 protein is CASSLSWGDTQYF. CDR3 DNA sequence: TGTGCCAGCAGCTTATCATGGGGAGATACGCAGTATTTT.

The rearrangement joins TRBV29-1 to TRBJ1-2; weak D call: TRBD1 (5 bases). This CDR3 comprises 13 residues. The V and J ends lost 3 bases and 1 base respectively, with 9 bases between them. Looked up from germline, CDR1 is SQVTM and CDR2 is ANQGSEA. CDR3 sequence (DNA): TGCAGCGTTGAGACAGACAGTAACTATGGCTACACCTTC. Residues: CSVETDSNYGYTF.